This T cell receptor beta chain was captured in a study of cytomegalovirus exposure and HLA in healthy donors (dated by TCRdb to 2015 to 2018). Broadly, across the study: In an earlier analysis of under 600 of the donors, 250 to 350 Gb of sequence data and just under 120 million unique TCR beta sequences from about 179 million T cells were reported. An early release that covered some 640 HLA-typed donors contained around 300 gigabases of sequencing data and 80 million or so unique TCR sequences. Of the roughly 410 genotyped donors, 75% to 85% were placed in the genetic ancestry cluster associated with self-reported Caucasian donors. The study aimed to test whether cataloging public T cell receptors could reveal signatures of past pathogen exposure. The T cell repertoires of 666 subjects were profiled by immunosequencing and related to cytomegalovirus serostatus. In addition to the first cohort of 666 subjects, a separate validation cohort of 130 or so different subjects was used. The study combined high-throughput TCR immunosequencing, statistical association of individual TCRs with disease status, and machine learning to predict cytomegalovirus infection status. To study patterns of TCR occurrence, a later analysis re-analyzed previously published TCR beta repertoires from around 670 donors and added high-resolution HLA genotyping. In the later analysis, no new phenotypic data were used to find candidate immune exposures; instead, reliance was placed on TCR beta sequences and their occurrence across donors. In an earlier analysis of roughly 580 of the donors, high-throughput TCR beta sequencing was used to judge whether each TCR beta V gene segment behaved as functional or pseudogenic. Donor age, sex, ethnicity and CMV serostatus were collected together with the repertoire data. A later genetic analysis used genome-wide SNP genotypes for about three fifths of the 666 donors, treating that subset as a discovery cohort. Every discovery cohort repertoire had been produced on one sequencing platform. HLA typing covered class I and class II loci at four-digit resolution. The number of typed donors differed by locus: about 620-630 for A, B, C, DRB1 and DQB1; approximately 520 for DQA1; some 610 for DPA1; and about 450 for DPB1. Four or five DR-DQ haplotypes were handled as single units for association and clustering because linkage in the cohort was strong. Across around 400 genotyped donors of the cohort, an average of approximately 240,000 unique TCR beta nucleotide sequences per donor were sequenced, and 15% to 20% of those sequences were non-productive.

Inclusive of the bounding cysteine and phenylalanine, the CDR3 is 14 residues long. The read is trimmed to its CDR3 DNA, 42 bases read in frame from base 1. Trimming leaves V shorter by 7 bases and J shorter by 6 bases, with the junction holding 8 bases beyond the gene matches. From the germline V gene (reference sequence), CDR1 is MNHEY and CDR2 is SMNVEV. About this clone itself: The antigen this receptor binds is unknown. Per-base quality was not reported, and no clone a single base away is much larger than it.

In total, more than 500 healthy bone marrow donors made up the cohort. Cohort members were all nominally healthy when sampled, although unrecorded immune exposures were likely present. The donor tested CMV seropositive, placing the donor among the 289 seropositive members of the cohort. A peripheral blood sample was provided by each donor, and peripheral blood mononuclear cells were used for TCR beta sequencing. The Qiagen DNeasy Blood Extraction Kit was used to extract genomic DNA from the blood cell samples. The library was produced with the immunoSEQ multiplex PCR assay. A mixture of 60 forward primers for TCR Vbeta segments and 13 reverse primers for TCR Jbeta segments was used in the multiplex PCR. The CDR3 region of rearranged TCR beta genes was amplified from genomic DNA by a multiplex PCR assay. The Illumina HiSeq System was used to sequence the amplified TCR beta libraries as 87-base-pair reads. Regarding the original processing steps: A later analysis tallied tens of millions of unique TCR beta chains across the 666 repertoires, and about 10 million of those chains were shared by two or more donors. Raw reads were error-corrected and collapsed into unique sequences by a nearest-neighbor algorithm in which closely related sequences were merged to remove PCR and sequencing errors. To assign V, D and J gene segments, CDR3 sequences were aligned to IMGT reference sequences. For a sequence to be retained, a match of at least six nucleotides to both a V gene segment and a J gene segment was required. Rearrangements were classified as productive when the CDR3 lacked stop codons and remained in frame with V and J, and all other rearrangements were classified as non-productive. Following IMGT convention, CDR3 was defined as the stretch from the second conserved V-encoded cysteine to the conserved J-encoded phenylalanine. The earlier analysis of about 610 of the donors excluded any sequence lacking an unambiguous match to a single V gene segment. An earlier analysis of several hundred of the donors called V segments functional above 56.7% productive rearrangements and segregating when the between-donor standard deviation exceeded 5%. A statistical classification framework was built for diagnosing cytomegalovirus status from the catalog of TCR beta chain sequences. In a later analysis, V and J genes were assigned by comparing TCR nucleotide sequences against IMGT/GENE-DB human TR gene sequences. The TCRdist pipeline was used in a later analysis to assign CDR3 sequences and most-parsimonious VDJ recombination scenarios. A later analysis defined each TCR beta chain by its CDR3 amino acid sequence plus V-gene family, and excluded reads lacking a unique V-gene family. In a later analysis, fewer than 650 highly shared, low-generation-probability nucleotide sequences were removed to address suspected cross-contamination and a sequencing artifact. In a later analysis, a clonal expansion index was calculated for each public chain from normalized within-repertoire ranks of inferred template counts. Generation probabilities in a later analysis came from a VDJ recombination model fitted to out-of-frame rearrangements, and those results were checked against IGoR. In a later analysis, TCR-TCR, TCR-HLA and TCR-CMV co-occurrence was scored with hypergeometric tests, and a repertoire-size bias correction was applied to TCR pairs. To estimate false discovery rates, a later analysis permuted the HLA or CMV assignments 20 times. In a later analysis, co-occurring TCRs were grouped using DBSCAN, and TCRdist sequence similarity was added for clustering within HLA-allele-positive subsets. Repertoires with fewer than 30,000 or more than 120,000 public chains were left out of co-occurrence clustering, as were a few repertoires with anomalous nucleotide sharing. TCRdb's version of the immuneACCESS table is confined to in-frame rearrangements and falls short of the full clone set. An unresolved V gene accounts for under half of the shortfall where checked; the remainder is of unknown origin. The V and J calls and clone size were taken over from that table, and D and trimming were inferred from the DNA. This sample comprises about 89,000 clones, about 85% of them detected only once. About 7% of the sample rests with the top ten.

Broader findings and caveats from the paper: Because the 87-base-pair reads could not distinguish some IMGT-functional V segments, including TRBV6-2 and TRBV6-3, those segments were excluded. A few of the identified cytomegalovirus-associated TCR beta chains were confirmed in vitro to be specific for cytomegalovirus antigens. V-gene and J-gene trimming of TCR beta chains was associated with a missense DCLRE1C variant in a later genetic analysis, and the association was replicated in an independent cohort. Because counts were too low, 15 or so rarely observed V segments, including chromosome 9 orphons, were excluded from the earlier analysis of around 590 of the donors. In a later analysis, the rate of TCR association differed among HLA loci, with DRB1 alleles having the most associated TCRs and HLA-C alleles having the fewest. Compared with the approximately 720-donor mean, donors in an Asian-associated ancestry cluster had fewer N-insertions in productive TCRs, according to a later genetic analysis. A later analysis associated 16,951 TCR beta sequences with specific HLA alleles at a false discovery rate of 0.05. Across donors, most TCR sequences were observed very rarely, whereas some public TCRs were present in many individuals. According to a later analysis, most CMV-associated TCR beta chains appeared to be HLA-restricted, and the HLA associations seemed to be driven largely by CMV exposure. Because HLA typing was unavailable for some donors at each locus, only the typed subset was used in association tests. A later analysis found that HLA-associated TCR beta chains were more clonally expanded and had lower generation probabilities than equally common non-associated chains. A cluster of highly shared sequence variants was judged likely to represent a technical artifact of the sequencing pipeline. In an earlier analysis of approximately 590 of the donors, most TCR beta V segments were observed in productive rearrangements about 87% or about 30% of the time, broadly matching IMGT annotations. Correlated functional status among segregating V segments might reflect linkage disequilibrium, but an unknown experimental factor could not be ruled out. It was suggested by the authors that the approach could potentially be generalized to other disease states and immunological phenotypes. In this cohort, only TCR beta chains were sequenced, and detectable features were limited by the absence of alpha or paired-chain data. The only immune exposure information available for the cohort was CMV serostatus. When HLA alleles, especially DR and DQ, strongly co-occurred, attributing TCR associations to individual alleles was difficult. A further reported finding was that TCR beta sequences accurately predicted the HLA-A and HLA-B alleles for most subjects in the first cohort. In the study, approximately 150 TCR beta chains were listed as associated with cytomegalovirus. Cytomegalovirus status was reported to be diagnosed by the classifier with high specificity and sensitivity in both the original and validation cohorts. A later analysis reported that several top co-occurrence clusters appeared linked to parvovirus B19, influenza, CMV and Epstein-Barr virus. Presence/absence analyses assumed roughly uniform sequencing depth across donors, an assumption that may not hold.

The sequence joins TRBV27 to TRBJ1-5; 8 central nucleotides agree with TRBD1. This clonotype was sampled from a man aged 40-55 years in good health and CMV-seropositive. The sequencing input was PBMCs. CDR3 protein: CASNLAGGVQPQHF. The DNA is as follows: TGTGCCAGCAATCTCGCAGGGGGCGTTCAGCCCCAGCATTTT.